This T cell receptor (beta chain) was observed in a study of T cell changes during pregnancy in multiple sclerosis. Clones were read by immunoSEQ multiplex PCR, and TCRdb kept only the in-frame ones, dropping some. The table lists some 120,000 clones, less than 97% of them singletons, with 0.44% in the top ten. The CDR3 totals 13 residues. CDR1 is LNHDA and CDR2 is SQIVND in the germline V gene (reference sequence). The V and J ends lost 3 bases and 4 bases respectively, with 9 bases between them. This clone was recorded only once. Sequencing was performed on peripheral blood, taken after pregnancy. This chain connects TRBV19 to TRBJ2-5; perhaps TRBD2 as D (5 bases). The TCR sequence derives from a female donor with multiple sclerosis, enrolled in a pregnancy study. CDR3 in amino acids: CASSISRGETQYF. Written as DNA, the CDR3 is TGTGCCAGTAGTATTTCCCGGGGAGAGACCCAGTACTTC.